This T cell receptor (beta chain) was retrieved from a study of T cells of healthy individuals (dated by TCRdb to between 2017 and 2018). As for this clonotype: It lacks a known antigen. No base qualities exist here, and no much larger clone lies one base off it.

Libraries were made using 5' RACE. Reads for this sample came from an Illumina MiSeq. TCRdb handled the public reads itself, with Q25 trimming in fastp and clone calling in MiXCR, and kept productive beta chains. Each record represents a unique CDR3 protein, reported with the most common genes and DNA among its rows. The sample data list some 69,000 distinct CDR3 sequences, and around 16% of these were observed just once. The top ten clonotypes cover approximately 4.8% of the sample. This sequence originates from a human donor in good health.

The CDR3 here reads CAIRAVGGETQYF. The nucleotide sequence reads TGTGCCATCAGGGCGGTAGGAGGGGAGACCCAGTACTTC. The chain uses TRBV10-3 and TRBJ2-5; D gene: possibly TRBD2, on 6 matching bases. Per the germline V gene, ENHRY is the CDR1 and SYGVKD is the CDR2. The CDR3 measures 13 amino acids from cysteine to phenylalanine. The read is trimmed to its CDR3 DNA, 39 bases read in frame from base 1. V loses 6 bases, J loses 5 bases, and the germline ends lie 13 bases apart.